These 9 T cell receptor beta chains originate from one sample sequenced in a study of blood T cell repertoires in COVID-19 (dated by TCRdb to 2019 to 2021). Library prep was done by the immunoSEQ multiplex PCR assay. As stored in TCRdb, this immuneACCESS dataset retains in-frame rearrangements with V and J assigned. A fraction of the clones does not appear; measured against another copy, unresolved V genes explain less than half of the discrepancy, and the remainder lacks a known reason. The table for this sample lists 200,000 to 300,000 clones; 88% of them were counted only once. The top ten clonotypes cover 0.7% of the sample. The sample consisted of peripheral blood. The receptors come from a human donor in a cohort sampled during active COVID-19.

The J gene is TRBJ2-5, the V gene TRBV2; 14 nucleotides agree with TRBD2. Germline CDR1 is SNHLY and CDR2 is FYNNEI. There are 15 residues in the CDR3. V gave up 8 bases and J gave up 5 bases; unmatched junction bases: 7. The CDR3 sequence: CASGGTSGRFETQYF. The CDR3 region has the DNA TGTGCCAGCGGGGGGACTAGCGGGAGATTTGAGACCCAGTACTTC.

The V gene is TRBV19, the J gene TRBJ1-6; D might be TRBD1 (6 bases). The length of the CDR3 is 14 residues. Germline loops: CDR1 LNHDA, CDR2 SQIVND (reference sequence). The ends were cut back, 9 bases at V and 4 bases at J, with 13 bases in the middle. The CDR3: CASSPGTYNSPLHF. In nucleotides, the CDR3 is TGTGCCAGCTCCCCCGGGACATATAATTCACCCCTCCACTTT.

The chain uses TRBV15 and TRBJ2-7; 11 nucleotides match TRBD2. The CDR3 extends over 17 amino acids. J gave up 6 bases and V 0 bases, and 10 bases lay outside the gene matches. From germline, CDR1 is LNHNV and CDR2 YYDKDF (reference sequence). Written as DNA, the CDR3 is TGTGCCACCAGCAGAGATGTATTAGCGGGGGGGCCTGCCGAGCAGTACTTC. It translates to CATSRDVLAGGPAEQYF.

V and J are TRBV19 and TRBJ1-5, with 7 bases matching TRBD1. The germline CDR1 and CDR2 sequences are LNHDA and SQIVND (reference sequence). CDR3 length: 15 residues. Trimming removed 7 bases from V and 5 bases from J; junction bases left unmatched: 11. For the CDR3, the DNA is TGTGCCAGTATCCAAACAGGGGTCCTGTATCAGCCCCAGCATTTT. It codes for CASIQTGVLYQPQHF.

V gene TRBV19 combines with J gene TRBJ1-1; D might be TRBD1 (6 bases). CDR3 length equals 13 residues. Germline assignment: CDR1 LNHDA and CDR2 SQIVND (reference sequence). V shed 2 bases and J shed 4 bases, with 8 bases lying between them. The CDR3 DNA sequence: TGTGCCAGTAGTATAACAGGGCGCACTGAAGCTTTCTTT. This codes for CASSITGRTEAFF.

The chain recombines TRBV6-6 with TRBJ2-1, with 9 nucleotides matching TRBD1. The CDR3 spans 16 residues. The V and J ends lost 6 bases and 2 bases, in that order; junction bases with no gene match: 8. The germline CDR1 and CDR2 sequences are MNHNY and SVGAGI (reference sequence). CDR3: CASRSAGTGTYNEQFF. The CDR3 coding sequence is TGTGCCAGCAGATCCGCCGGGACAGGGACCTACAATGAGCAGTTCTTC.

The rearrangement joins TRBV18 to TRBJ2-7; TRBD2 matches 13 bases. CDR1 is KGHSH and CDR2 is LQKENI in the germline V gene. The CDR3 has 14 residues. With 2 bases clipped from V and 13 bases from J, the junction kept 8 bases outside the gene matches. DNA of the CDR3: TGTGCCAGCTCACCAACTAGCGGGGGGGCCGATGGATACTTC. As protein: CASSPTSGGADGYF.

V and J are TRBV5-4 and TRBJ1-1; D not resolved. The V and J ends lost 5 bases and 1 base respectively, with 9 bases between them. The CDR3 length is 13 residues. CDR1 is SGHNT and CDR2 is YYREEE in the germline V gene (reference sequence). The CDR3 region has the DNA TGTGCCAGCAGTAACAGAGCGAACACTGAAGCTTTCTTT. The encoded protein is CASSNRANTEAFF.

V and J are TRBV9 and TRBJ2-7, with D unclear. Trimming shortened V by 0 bases and J by 5 bases, and 18 bases separated the two germline ends. Per the germline V gene, CDR1 is SGDLS and CDR2 is YYNGEE. CDR3 length: 16 amino acids. The CDR3 reads CASSVVSTVWANEQYF. Here the CDR3 DNA reads TGTGCCAGCAGCGTAGTATCAACCGTTTGGGCCAACGAGCAGTACTTC.